One and the same sample provided the 22 T cell receptor beta chains below, sequenced in a study of a mutant IDH1 vaccine in newly diagnosed glioma. Time point of the sample: week 5, during vaccination. Every single dose of the vaccine, 300 ug of mutant IDH1 20-mer peptide, came with topical imiquimod. Sequencing was performed with immunoSEQ multiplex PCR; in TCRdb, only in-frame clones are kept and a portion is missing. The table records fewer than 35,000 clones, around 58% of them present only once. Their specific antigens are unknown. Sequenced material: PBMCs, taken from a glioma patient whose treatment included an IDH1 peptide vaccine. These receptors originate from a woman younger than 35 with glioma.

Only a few counts were recorded for this clone. J is TRBJ2-7 and V is TRBV7-9; D could derive from TRBD1 or TRBD2 (6 bases each). Germline CDR1 reads SEHNR; CDR2 reads FQNEAQ (reference sequence). Trimming removed 4 bases from V and 0 bases from J, with 10 bases in between. The CDR3 is 14 residues long. CDR3 DNA sequence: TGTGCCAGCAGCTCCGGGGGCAACTCCTACGAGCAGTACTTC. It encodes CASSSGGNSYEQYF.

The chain recombines TRBV7-2 with TRBJ2-7, with D possibly matching TRBD1 (6 bases). Trimming cost V 4 bases and J 3 bases, with 19 bases left between them. Germline lookup yields CDR1 SGHTA and CDR2 FQGNSA. The CDR3 loop spans 16 amino acids. The CDR3 sequence is CASSSGVLLSGYEQYF. The CDR3 bases are TGTGCCAGCAGCTCAGGGGTCCTCTTAAGCGGCTACGAGCAGTACTTC.

This clone was recorded many times. The chain joins TRBV9 to TRBJ2-5, with no clear D. CDR1 is SGDLS and CDR2 is YYNGEE in the germline V gene. The CDR3 is made up of 14 amino acids. Trimming left V 0 bases short and J 0 bases short, with 6 bases between. The CDR3 reads CASSVEGYQETQYF. CDR3 DNA sequence: TGTGCCAGCAGCGTAGAAGGGTACCAAGAGACCCAGTACTTC.

The chain carries TRBV29-1 and TRBJ2-1; a possible D gene is TRBD2 (5 bases). Trimming stripped 7 bases from V and 9 bases from J, with 22 bases between. Germline V gives CDR1 SQVTM, CDR2 ANQGSEA. This CDR3 is 14 amino acids long. The CDR3 bases are TGCAGCGGCGGGCGAGGACGGATTACAATTGAGCAGTTCTTC. Translated, it gives CSGGRGRITIEQFF.

The CDR3 DNA is TGTGCCAGCCGAGAGACACGTCTGAACACTGAAGCTTTCTTT. Protein sequence: CASRETRLNTEAFF. The chain links TRBV7-9 to TRBJ1-1; no clear D. Trimming left V 8 bases short and J 0 bases short, with 13 bases between. Germline V gives CDR1 SEHNR, CDR2 FQNEAQ (reference sequence). The CDR3 sequence is 14 residues long.

The chain couples TRBV18 to TRBJ2-5; D might be TRBD1 (5 bases). The CDR3 sequence is 15 residues long. Per the germline V gene, CDR1 is KGHSH and CDR2 is LQKENI. The germline V and J ends were trimmed by 5 bases and 5 bases, with 18 bases remaining between them. For the CDR3, the DNA is TGTGCCAGCTCATTCCAGGGCTCTATGACGGAGACCCAGTACTTC. This gives the protein CASSFQGSMTETQYF.

This clone was detected only a few times. The chain links TRBV7-2 to TRBJ1-5, with TRBD1 matching over 7 bases. CDR3 length: 13 amino acids. The germline CDR1 and CDR2 sequences are SGHTA and FQGNSA. V lost 5 bases and J lost 3; bases outside the gene matches: 1. CDR3 coding DNA: TGTGCCAGCAGCGGGACAGACAATCAGCCCCAGCATTTT. As protein: CASSGTDNQPQHF.

The chain uses TRBV28 and TRBJ1-5; 8 bases line up with TRBD1. From germline, CDR1 is MDHEN and CDR2 SYDVKM. CDR3 length: 19 amino acids. With 5 bases clipped from V and 7 bases from J, the junction kept 22 bases outside the gene matches. CDR3 amino acids: CASSPIILRTGIGEQPQHF. The CDR3 region has the DNA TGTGCCAGCAGTCCCATCATCCTCCGGACAGGGATTGGTGAACAGCCCCAGCATTTT.

This chain links TRBV7-9 with TRBJ2-7; a weak D match, TRBD1 (11 bases). Germline-derived CDR1 and CDR2 are SEHNR and FQNEAQ (reference sequence). V lost 3 bases and J 5 bases, leaving 29 bases between the germline ends. This CDR3 spans 19 amino acids. CDR3 amino acids: CASSFRGQGGLAGVHEQYF. CDR3 nucleotide sequence: TGTGCCAGCAGCTTTCGGGGACAGGGGGGGCTAGCGGGAGTCCACGAGCAGTACTTC.

The chain couples TRBV4-3 to TRBJ2-7, with a possible D match to TRBD1 (5 bases). Germline V gene lookup returns CDR1 LGHNA and CDR2 YSLEER. The CDR3 sequence is 15 residues long. V lost 0 bases and J lost 2, with 11 bases in between. CDR3 in DNA: TGCGCCAGCAGCCAAGACCAGGGAAGAGCCTACGAGCAGTACTTC. Protein: CASSQDQGRAYEQYF.

V and J are TRBV29-1 and TRBJ1-5, with 7 bases aligning to TRBD1. Trimming cost V 3 bases and J 7 bases; bases outside gene matches: 6. Looked up from germline, CDR1 is SQVTM and CDR2 is ANQGSEA. The CDR3 has 13 residues. The CDR3 protein is CSVDRGDGQPQHF. CDR3 bases: TGCAGCGTTGACAGGGGGGACGGACAGCCCCAGCATTTT. The full variable domain, in which reference TRBV29-1 and TRBJ1-5 provide the parts outside the CDR3, is SAVISQKPSRDICQRGTSLTIQCQVDSQVTMMFWYRQQPGQSLTLIATANQGSEATYESGFVIDKFPISRPNLTFSTLTVSNMSPEDSSIYLCSVDRGDGQPQHFGDGTRLSIL.

The table lists this clone with a count of one. The chain recombines TRBV6-6 with TRBJ2-5; 11 bases are shared with TRBD2. CDR3 length equals 16 residues. The germline gives CDR1 MNHNY, CDR2 SVGAGI (reference sequence). With V trimmed by 0 bases and J by 4 bases, 4 bases remained unmatched. In DNA, the CDR3 is TGTGCCAGCAGTTACTCGACACTAGCGGGAGTAGAGACCCAGTACTTC. Amino acid sequence: CASSYSTLAGVETQYF.

This chain joins TRBV25-1 and TRBJ2-1, with D possibly being TRBD2 (6 bases). CDR3 length: 15 amino acids. Trimming took off 3 bases at V and 3 bases at J, with 12 bases between the two ends. The germline V gene encodes CDR1 MGHDK and CDR2 SYGVNS. CDR3 DNA sequence: TGTGCCAGCAGTGATGGTGGGACTTACTACAATGAGCAGTTCTTC. It is translated as CASSDGGTYYNEQFF.

J is TRBJ2-1 and V is TRBV11-3; unclear D gene. Trimming left V 1 base short and J 6 bases short, with 4 bases between. The CDR3 extends over 12 amino acids. Germline CDR1 and CDR2: SGHNT and YENEEA. The CDR3 DNA follows: TGTGCCAGCAGCTTAGCCGGCAATGAGCAGTTCTTC. This encodes CASSLAGNEQFF.

V usage is TRBV27 and J usage is TRBJ1-2; D possibly corresponds to TRBD1 (5 bases). This CDR3 spans 14 amino acids. CDR1 and CDR2 (germline): MNHEY, SMNVEV (reference sequence). V gave up 4 bases and J gave up 4 bases, with 13 bases separating them. Written as DNA, the CDR3 is TGTGCCAGCAGTTCTGACGACAGACTCTATGGCTACACCTTC. Translated, it gives CASSSDDRLYGYTF.

The rearrangement links TRBV18 to TRBJ2-7; a possible D gene is TRBD1 (6 bases). With 5 bases removed from V and 2 bases from J, the gap between germline ends came to 13 bases. The CDR3 extends over 14 amino acids. From germline, CDR1 is KGHSH and CDR2 LQKENI. The CDR3 DNA reads TGTGCCAGCTCAGCCAACAGGGTTACCTACGAGCAGTACTTC. It specifies CASSANRVTYEQYF.

The chain combines TRBV7-9 with TRBJ2-7; 12 nucleotides line up with TRBD2. With V trimmed by 0 bases and J by 4 bases, 1 base remained unmatched. Germline CDR1 SEHNR, CDR2 FQNEAQ (reference sequence). CDR3 length equals 15 residues. The CDR3 DNA reads TGTGCCAGCAGCTTAGCGACTAGCGGGGGTTACGAGCAGTACTTC. This sequence encodes CASSLATSGGYEQYF.

V usage is TRBV5-5 and J usage is TRBJ2-5, with D maybe TRBD1 (6 bases). Germline-derived CDR1 and CDR2 are SGHKS and YYEKEE (reference sequence). Trimming pared 5 bases from V and 2 bases from J, leaving 16 bases between. This CDR3 spans 15 amino acids. CDR3 nucleotides: TGTGCCAGCAGTCCAATCCATCAGGGGCAAGAGACCCAGTACTTC. Translation: CASSPIHQGQETQYF.

The rearrangement uses TRBV7-8 and TRBJ2-1; the D gene is possibly TRBD2 (6 bases). The CDR3 is 15 amino acids. CDR1 is SGHVS and CDR2 is FQNEAQ in the germline V gene. With 1 base removed from V and 10 bases from J, the gap between germline ends came to 17 bases. The CDR3 DNA is TGTGCCAGCAGCTTAGGTGCCCCGGGACTCGCCGAGCAGTTCTTC. Translated, it gives CASSLGAPGLAEQFF.

This clone showed up just a few times. The gene calls are TRBV18 and TRBJ1-3; the D is unclear. Trimming removed 1 base at V and 4 bases at J, with 8 bases between. Per the germline V gene, CDR1 is KGHSH and CDR2 is LQKENI. This CDR3 contains 14 residues. CDR3 bases: TGTGCCAGCTCACCACTTACAGAAGGAAACACCATATATTTT. The encoded protein is CASSPLTEGNTIYF. Looking up the rest from reference TRBV18 and TRBJ1-3 gives the full variable domain: NAGVMQNPRHLVRRRGQEARLRCSPMKGHSHVYWYRQLPEEGLKFMVYLQKENIIDESGMPKERFSAEFPKEGPSILRIQQVVRGDSAAYFCASSPLTEGNTIYFGEGSWLTVV.

The chain uses TRBV19 and TRBJ1-3, with TRBD1 matching 8 bases. In germline, CDR1 is LNHDA, CDR2 SQIVND (reference sequence). The CDR3 contains 15 residues. V shed 5 bases and J 4 bases; nucleotides not matched to a gene: 7. CDR3 coding DNA: TGTGCCAGTAGTGTCCTACAGGGGGAAGGAAACACCATATATTTT. The encoded protein is CASSVLQGEGNTIYF. The whole variable domain, remainder taken from reference TRBV19 and TRBJ1-3, is DGGITQSPKYLFRKEGQNVTLSCEQNLNHDAMYWYRQDPGQGLRLIYYSQIVNDFQKGDIAEGYSVSREKKESFPLTVTSAQKNPTAFYLCASSVLQGEGNTIYFGEGSWLTVV.

This clone was observed a handful of times. The chain joins TRBV21-1 to TRBJ1-1; TRBD1 was called by the table and not checked on the DNA. TRBV21-1 is tagged as a pseudogene. The length of the CDR3 is 15 residues. The CDR3 spells CASSKNETLNTEAFF. Here the CDR3 DNA reads TGTGCCAGCAGCAAAAATGAGACATTGAACACTGAAGCTTTCTTT.